This T cell receptor (beta chain) originates from a study of shared clonotypes between healthy human individuals. TCRdb's table, derived via immunoSEQ multiplex PCR, lists solely in-frame clones and lacks some. The sample shows more than 400,000 clones, about 96% of them seen only once. This CDR3 is 13 amino acids long. The germline V gene has CDR1 LNHDA and CDR2 SQIVND (reference sequence). V lost 10 bases to trimming and J lost 0 bases, with 12 bases between them. Sequences were obtained from naive CD4+ T cells sorted from blood. Subset defined: CD45RA+ positively selected. The receptor comes from a woman aged 25 to 45 in good health. The chain couples TRBV19 to TRBJ1-1, with a possible D match to TRBD1 (5 bases). CDR3 protein: CATGRDLNTEAFF. The CDR3, as DNA: TGTGCCACCGGCCGGGACTTGAACACTGAAGCTTTCTTT.